The 23 T cell receptor beta chains listed next were all sequenced from one sample in a study of shared T cell receptors in the human thymus. The method was immunoSEQ multiplex PCR; TCRdb's version includes in-frame clones alone and lacks a portion of them. The table has some 700,000 clones, around 87% seen once. The sample also formed part of further work on human thymus T cells.

The sample comprised thymocytes. Receptors originate from a boy younger than two with a congenital heart defect.

The genes are TRBV11-3 and TRBJ2-7; a weak D match, TRBD2 (6 bases). Trimming cost V 5 bases and J 9 bases, with 17 bases left between them. Germline assignment: CDR1 SGHNT and CDR2 YENEEA. CDR3 length equals 13 residues. CDR3 coding DNA: TGTGCCAGCAGCCGCGCGGGACCTCCAGGGCAGTACTTC. Translation gives CASSRAGPPGQYF. Using reference TRBV11-3 and TRBJ2-7 for the parts outside the CDR3, the full variable domain is EAGVVQSPRYKIIEKKQPVAFWCNPISGHNTLYWYLQNLGQGPELLIRYENEEAVDDSQLPKDRFSAERLKGVDSTLKIQPAELGDSAVYLCASSRAGPPGQYFGPGTRLTVT.

On this clone: The sample contains more than one DNA sequence encoding this CDR3. V is TRBV27 and J is TRBJ2-7; 9 bases are a match to TRBD2. Germline CDR1 is MNHEY and CDR2 is SMNVEV (reference sequence). The V and J ends lost 5 bases and 4 bases, in that order; junction bases with no gene match: 3. The CDR3 is made up of 13 amino acids. This chain's CDR3 is CASSLGLAYEQYF. As DNA, the CDR3 is TGTGCCAGCAGTCTGGGACTAGCTTACGAGCAGTACTTC.

This chain uses TRBV27 with TRBJ2-7, with 7 bases fitting TRBD1. The CDR3 length is 16 residues. The germline V gene encodes CDR1 MNHEY and CDR2 SMNVEV (reference sequence). V shed 7 bases and J 4 bases; nucleotides not matched to a gene: 16. CDR3 in DNA: TGTGCCAGCACCTCAGTCCGTAGAGGGGGCGGTTACGAGCAGTACTTC. It translates to CASTSVRRGGGYEQYF.

The V call is TRBV2, the J call TRBJ2-2, with 7 bases aligning to TRBD1. CDR1 and CDR2 (germline): SNHLY, FYNNEI. The CDR3 spans 14 residues. CDR3 protein: CVLRGTDNTGELFF. CDR3 sequence (DNA): TGTGTCCTGCGTGGGACAGACAACACCGGGGAGCTGTTTTTT.

The chain recombines TRBV9 with TRBJ2-1; TRBD2 matches 9 bases. The ends lost 0 bases at V and 0 bases at J; junction bases unmatched: 7. Germline CDR1 and CDR2: SGDLS and YYNGEE. The CDR3 is 18 residues long. The chain's CDR3 is CASSVDDSGSPSYNEQFF. The CDR3 coding sequence is TGTGCCAGCAGCGTAGATGATAGCGGGAGTCCCTCCTACAATGAGCAGTTCTTC. Combining the CDR3 with reference TRBV9 and TRBJ2-1 gives the whole variable domain DSGVTQTPKHLITATGQRVTLRCSPRSGDLSVYWYQQSLDQGLQFLIQYYNGEERAKGNILERFSAQQFPDLHSELNLSSLELGDSALYFCASSVDDSGSPSYNEQFFGPGTRLTVL.

This clone was detected only a few times. This rearrangement joins TRBV4-3 to TRBJ2-5, with TRBD2 matching 12 bases. The CDR3 consists of 16 residues. CDR1 and CDR2 from the germline V gene are LGHNA and YSLEER. V lost 4 bases and J lost 0; bases outside the gene matches: 3. CDR3 DNA sequence: TGCGCCAGCAGCCCCACTAGCGGGAGGTACCAAGAGACCCAGTACTTC. This codes for CASSPTSGRYQETQYF.

With respect to this clone: Within the sample, other DNA sequences also encode this same CDR3. The chain uses TRBV5-1 and TRBJ2-5; 11 bases line up with TRBD2. The V segment lost 4 bases and the J segment 3 bases; nucleotides outside the gene matches: 2. The CDR3 covers 14 residues. Looked up from germline, CDR1 is SGHRS and CDR2 is YFSETQ. As DNA, the CDR3 is TGCGCCAGCAGCAGACTAGCGGGGAAAGAGACCCAGTACTTC. The encoded protein is CASSRLAGKETQYF.

V usage is TRBV4-3 and J usage is TRBJ2-7; the D gene is possibly TRBD2 (6 bases). CDR3 length: 13 residues. Germline loops: CDR1 LGHNA, CDR2 YSLEER. V was shortened by 0 bases and J by 6 bases, with 9 bases between the two germline ends. The CDR3 DNA follows: TGCGCCAGCAGCCAAGAGCGGGGCTCCGAGCAGTACTTC. Translating gives CASSQERGSEQYF.

Turning to this clone: Other DNA sequences in the sample encode the same CDR3. The rearrangement uses TRBV14 and TRBJ1-2, with 7 nucleotides matching TRBD1. The CDR3 is 12 residues long. The ends lost 6 bases at V and 12 bases at J; junction bases unmatched: 10. Germline CDR1 and CDR2: SGHDN and FVKESK. Here the CDR3 DNA reads TGTGCCAGCAGTCAACGAACAGGGGATCACACCTTC. This translates into CASSQRTGDHTF.

The CDR3 sequence is CASSPGRGGPREQYF. CDR3 DNA sequence: TGTGCCAGCAGCCCAGGGAGGGGTGGCCCCCGAGAGCAGTACTTC. V and J are TRBV7-9 and TRBJ2-7, with TRBD2 matching 7 bases. Germline V gene sequence: CDR1 SEHNR, CDR2 FQNEAQ (reference sequence). The CDR3 length is 15 residues. The V gene end was trimmed by 5 bases and the J gene end by 7 bases; junction bases not matched to a gene: 14.

This chain connects TRBV7-9 to TRBJ2-1; possibly TRBD2 for D (5 bases). The CDR3 totals 14 residues. V was cut by 4 bases and J by 3 bases, with 10 bases left in between. The germline gives CDR1 SEHNR, CDR2 FQNEAQ (reference sequence). CDR3 nucleotides: TGTGCCAGCAGCTCAAAGCGGCTCTACAATGAGCAGTTCTTC. Protein product: CASSSKRLYNEQFF.

The chain uses TRBV6-5 and TRBJ2-3, with D maybe TRBD1 (6 bases). Deletions cut 2 bases from V and 0 bases from J, with 12 bases between. Germline CDR1 and CDR2: MNHEY and SVGAGI. The CDR3 consists of 16 residues. Written as DNA, the CDR3 is TGTGCCAGCAGTTACGGGGCAGGGGTCAGCACAGATACGCAGTATTTT. It yields the protein CASSYGAGVSTDTQYF.

The V and J genes are TRBV6-5 and TRBJ1-5; D uncertain. This CDR3 region has 13 residues. The germline gives CDR1 MNHEY, CDR2 SVGAGI. The germline V and J ends were trimmed by 6 bases and 0 bases, with 6 bases remaining between them. This CDR3 is CASRLHSNQPQHF. The DNA for the CDR3 is TGTGCCAGCAGACTACATAGCAATCAGCCCCAGCATTTT.

This sequence joins TRBV19 and TRBJ2-5, with 9 nucleotides matching TRBD2. Trimming at V came to 3 bases and at J to 3 bases, leaving 8 bases not matched to a gene. This CDR3 has 16 amino acids. CDR1 LNHDA and CDR2 SQIVND come from the germline V gene (reference sequence). The CDR3 nucleotides read TGTGCCAGTAGTATGAGGAGACTAGCGGCAGAAGAGACCCAGTACTTC. It codes for CASSMRRLAAEETQYF.

The chain joins TRBV7-8 to TRBJ2-3, with 11 bases fitting TRBD2. Trimming cost V 5 bases and J 14 bases; bases outside gene matches: 6. CDR1 SGHVS and CDR2 FQNEAQ come from the germline V gene. This CDR3 region has 12 residues. The CDR3 here is CASSPTSGSTYF. CDR3 coding DNA: TGTGCCAGCAGCCCTACTAGCGGGAGTACGTATTTT.

The chain joins TRBV5-1 to TRBJ1-2, with D tentatively TRBD1 (5 bases). The CDR3 totals 15 residues. V was shortened by 0 bases and J by 4 bases, with 13 bases between the two germline ends. Germline assignment: CDR1 SGHRS and CDR2 YFSETQ. CDR3 sequence reads: CASSLATDRTYGYTF. CDR3 DNA sequence: TGCGCCAGCAGCTTGGCCACTGACAGAACCTATGGCTACACCTTC. The whole variable domain, remainder taken from reference TRBV5-1 and TRBJ1-2, is KAGVTQTPRYLIKTRGQQVTLSCSPISGHRSVSWYQQTPGQGLQFLFEYFSETQRNKGNFPGRFSGRQFSNSRSEMNVSTLELGDSALYLCASSLATDRTYGYTFGSGTRLTVV.

The J gene is TRBJ2-7, the V gene TRBV19; D is possibly TRBD2 (5 bases). This CDR3 has 15 residues. CDR1 is LNHDA, CDR2 SQIVND, per germline (reference sequence). Trimming pared 5 bases from V and 3 bases from J, leaving 17 bases between. CDR3 nucleotides: TGTGCCAGTAGTGGGAGCCAGGCACCCGACTACGAGCAGTACTTC. This encodes CASSGSQAPDYEQYF.

The genes are TRBV5-1 and TRBJ2-4; 16 bases line up with TRBD2. The CDR3 contains 17 residues. Germline CDR1 reads SGHRS; CDR2 reads YFSETQ. The J segment lost 6 bases and the V segment lost 4 bases, leaving 7 bases of the junction unmatched. CDR3 amino acids: CASSGGLAGGPGNIQYF. The CDR3, as DNA: TGCGCCAGCAGCGGGGGACTAGCGGGAGGGCCGGGAAACATTCAGTACTTC.

The CDR3: CAWSVGASYEQYF. The CDR3 DNA reads as TGTGCCTGGAGTGTTGGGGCTAGCTACGAGCAGTACTTC. The rearrangement joins TRBV30 to TRBJ2-7; D possibly corresponds to TRBD1 (5 bases). The CDR3 is 13 residues long. Deletions cut 0 bases from V and 3 bases from J, with 9 bases between. Germline values: CDR1 GTSNPN, CDR2 SVGIG (reference sequence).

The rearrangement joins TRBV7-2 to TRBJ2-5; D possibly corresponds to TRBD2 (6 bases). The ends were cut back, 5 bases at V and 5 bases at J, with 9 bases in the middle. This CDR3 comprises 12 residues. Germline V CDR1 and CDR2: SGHTA, FQGNSA. The CDR3: CASSRGRETQYF. For the CDR3, the DNA is TGTGCCAGCAGCCGAGGGAGGGAGACCCAGTACTTC.

This rearrangement joins TRBV27 to TRBJ2-2, with TRBD1 identical over 11 bases. CDR1 is MNHEY, CDR2 SMNVEV, per germline (reference sequence). V shed 6 bases and J 6 bases; nucleotides not matched to a gene: 3. This CDR3 spans 14 amino acids. The CDR3 DNA sequence: TGTGCCAGCAGGGGACAGGGGGGCCCCGGGGAGCTGTTTTTT. Translated, it gives CASRGQGGPGELFF.

This chain links TRBV27 with TRBJ2-7; TRBD1 might be the D (5 bases). V was cut by 5 bases and J by 5 bases, with 16 bases left in between. Germline-derived CDR1 and CDR2 are MNHEY and SMNVEV (reference sequence). The CDR3 extends over 14 amino acids. The CDR3, as DNA: TGTGCCAGCAGTATGGGCCAGGGTTGGAACGAGCAGTACTTC. Residues: CASSMGQGWNEQYF.

This chain joins TRBV19 and TRBJ2-7; D unclear. In germline, CDR1 is LNHDA, CDR2 SQIVND (reference sequence). V lost 3 bases to trimming and J lost 2 bases, with 11 bases between them. The CDR3 sequence is 14 residues long. CDR3 nucleotides: TGTGCCAGTAGTATTTATAACTTTCCCTACGAGCAGTACTTC. Amino acids: CASSIYNFPYEQYF. The full variable domain, its missing parts supplied by reference TRBV19 and TRBJ2-7, is DGGITQSPKYLFRKEGQNVTLSCEQNLNHDAMYWYRQDPGQGLRLIYYSQIVNDFQKGDIAEGYSVSREKKESFPLTVTSAQKNPTAFYLCASSIYNFPYEQYFGPGTRLTVT.